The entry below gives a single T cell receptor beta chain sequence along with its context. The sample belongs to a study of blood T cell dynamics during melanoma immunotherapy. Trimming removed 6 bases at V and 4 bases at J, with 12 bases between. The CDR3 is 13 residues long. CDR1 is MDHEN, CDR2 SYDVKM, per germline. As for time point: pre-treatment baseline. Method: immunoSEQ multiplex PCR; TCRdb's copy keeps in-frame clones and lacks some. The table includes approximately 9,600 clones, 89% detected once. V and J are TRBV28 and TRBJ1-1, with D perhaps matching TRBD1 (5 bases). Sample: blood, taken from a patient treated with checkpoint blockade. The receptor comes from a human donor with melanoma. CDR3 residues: CASSQLRATEAFF. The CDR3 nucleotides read TGTGCCAGCAGCCAACTCAGGGCCACTGAAGCTTTCTTT.